These 8 T cell receptor beta chains came from one sample sequenced in a study of liver allograft versus peripheral blood T cells. At the level of the study: Liver transplant recipients had T cell receptor repertoires compared between transplanted liver and peripheral blood.

TCRdb reprocessed the reads with MiXCR, giving one entry per CDR3 protein. The table includes 5,000 to 7,000 distinct CDR3 sequences, 17% detected once. Receptors were obtained from a human patient who had a liver transplant. The graft donor may be the source of some T cells.

This chain links TRBV6-5 with TRBJ1-3, with 8 nucleotides matching TRBD1. CDR3 size: 15 residues. The V gene's germline CDR1 is MNHEY and CDR2 SVGAGI. V lost 6 bases, J lost 2 bases, and 6 bases stayed unmatched. CDR3 sequence reads: CASSPDRGTGNTIYF. The CDR3 DNA sequence: TGTGCCAGCAGCCCTGACAGGGGAACTGGAAACACCATATATTTT.

In its sample, this clonotype is medium-sized (0.01 to 0.1%). The chain has TRBV28 and TRBJ1-2; tentative D call: TRBD1 (6 bases). The CDR3 covers 13 residues. From germline, CDR1 is MDHEN and CDR2 SYDVKM. The ends were cut back, 5 bases at V and 4 bases at J, with 11 bases in the middle. Written as DNA, the CDR3 is TGTGCCAGCAGTGACACAGGGATCTATGGCTACACCTTC. This gives the protein CASSDTGIYGYTF.

This chain connects TRBV30 to TRBJ2-1, with 8 bases matching TRBD2. The CDR3 spans 15 residues. V shed 3 bases and J 8 bases; nucleotides not matched to a gene: 12. From germline, CDR1 is GTSNPN and CDR2 SVGIG (reference sequence). The DNA for the CDR3 is TGTGCCTGGAGGGGGGTGGCTAGCGGGCTGGATGAGCAGTTCTTC. It translates to CAWRGVASGLDEQFF. Full variable domain (outside the CDR3, taken from reference TRBV30 and TRBJ2-1): SQTIHQWPATLVQPVGSPLSLECTVEGTSNPNLYWYRQAAGRGLQLLFYSVGIGQISSEVPQNLSASRPQDRQFILSSKKLLLSDSGFYLCAWRGVASGLDEQFFGPGTRLTVL.

Judged by abundance, this clonotype is medium-sized. In DNA form, the CDR3 reads TGTGCCAGCAGTTCTCGACAGGAAAATCAGCCCCAGCATTTT. Residues: CASSSRQENQPQHF. The J gene is TRBJ1-5, the V gene TRBV6-6; possibly TRBD1 for D (6 bases). CDR3 length: 14 amino acids. The V gene's germline CDR1 is MNHNY and CDR2 SVGAGI (reference sequence). Deletions cut 4 bases from V and 4 bases from J, with 11 bases between.

On this clonotype: Since a much larger clone is just one base distant, this may be a read error. The chain joins TRBV19 to TRBJ1-5; 10 bases map to TRBD1. Germline lookup yields CDR1 LNHDA and CDR2 SQIVND (reference sequence). The CDR3 spans 18 residues. The CDR3 bases are TGTGCCAGTAGTATCCAGCCATCCGACAGGGGGCGTTATCAGCCCCGGCATTTT. Translated: CASSIQPSDRGRYQPRHF.

This clonotype was observed a handful of times. CDR3 in DNA: TGCAGTGCCAGGGGACAGTTCTACGAGCAGTACTTC. It translates to CSARGQFYEQYF. The chain joins TRBV20-1 to TRBJ2-7; 7 nucleotides align to TRBD1. The V gene's germline CDR1 is DFQATT and CDR2 SNEGSKA (reference sequence). The CDR3 runs to 12 residues. Losses at the gene ends were 6 bases for V and 3 bases for J; bases not matched to a gene: 5.

With respect to this clonotype: With only one base between it and a far larger clone, this is likely a read error. The chain employs TRBV6-5 and TRBJ1-6; a possible D gene is TRBD1 (6 bases). Germline V gene data show CDR1 as MNHEY and CDR2 as SVGAGI. CDR3 length: 16 residues. The CDR3: CVSTGQLVSYNSPLHF. In DNA form, the CDR3 reads TGTGTCAGCACCGGACAGCTCGTGTCCTATAATTCACCCCTCCACTTT.

As regards this clonotype: A read error is possible here, since a much larger clone lies one base away. The chain recombines TRBV6-6 with TRBJ1-4; possible D gene TRBD1, 5 bases. This CDR3 comprises 14 residues. Germline lookup yields CDR1 MNHNY and CDR2 SVGAGI (reference sequence). CDR3 bases: TGTGCCAGCAGTTTGGGACTGAGTAATGAAGAACTGTTTTTT. Translated, it gives CASSLGLSNEELFF.